This TCR beta chain was observed in a study of blood T cell repertoires in COVID-19. Study background: Sites in the United States, Italy and Spain provided acute and convalescent COVID-19 samples. In each case, the material was cDNA or gDNA derived from T cells, B-cell-depleted T cells, or PBMCs.

In the original analysis: Cell counts per sample came from amplifying reference gene primers. Repertoires were generated with immunoSEQ multiplex PCR, while TCRdb's copy carries only in-frame clones and drops some. From that table come the V and J calls and clone size; the DNA was used to work out D and trimming. In the table there are about 230,000 clones, around 78% of which are singletons. V lost 6 bases to trimming and J lost 2 bases, with 11 bases between them. Germline V gene data show CDR1 as MDHEN and CDR2 as SYDVKM. CDR3 length: 13 residues. The V call is TRBV28, the J call TRBJ2-7; TRBD2 might be the D (5 bases). The sequence was collected from a woman aged 70-85 years with active or convalescent COVID-19. Sequenced material: peripheral blood. This CDR3 is CASSSGGPYEQYF. The DNA for the CDR3 is TGTGCCAGCAGCAGCGGCGGGCCCTACGAGCAGTACTTC.